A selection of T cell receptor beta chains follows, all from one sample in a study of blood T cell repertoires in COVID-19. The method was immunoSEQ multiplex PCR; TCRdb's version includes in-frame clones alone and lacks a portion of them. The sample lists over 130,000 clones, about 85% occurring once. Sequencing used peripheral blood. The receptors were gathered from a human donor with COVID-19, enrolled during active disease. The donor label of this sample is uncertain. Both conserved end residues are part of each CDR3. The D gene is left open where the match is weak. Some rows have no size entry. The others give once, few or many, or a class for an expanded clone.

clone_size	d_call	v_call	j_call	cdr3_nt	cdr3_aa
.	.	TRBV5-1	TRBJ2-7	TGCGCCAGCAGCTCTTGGACCGGGATCGAGCAGTACTTC	CASSSWTGIEQYF
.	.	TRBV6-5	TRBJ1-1	TGTGCCAGCTGGAGGGAGTCTAGGATGAACACTGAAGCTTTCTTT	CASWRESRMNTEAFF
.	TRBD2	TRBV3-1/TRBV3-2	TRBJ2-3	TGTGCCAGCAGCCCCTTGCGGGGGGGCGCTACGCAGTATTTT	CASSPLRGGATQYF
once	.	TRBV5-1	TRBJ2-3	TGCGCCAGCAGCTTGAGACAGTCCACAGATACGCAGTATTTT	CASSLRQSTDTQYF
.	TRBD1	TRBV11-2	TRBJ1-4	TGTGCCAGCAGCCTCGGTATAAGGGGGCAAGAAAAACTGTTTTTT	CASSLGIRGQEKLFF
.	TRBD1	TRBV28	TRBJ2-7	TGTGCCAGCAGCACTTTTAGGACCAGGGGGTACGAGCAGTACTTC	CASSTFRTRGYEQYF
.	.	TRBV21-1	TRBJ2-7	TGTGCCAGCAGCAAACTACTAGCGGGGGACGAGCAGTACTTC	CASSKLLAGDEQYF
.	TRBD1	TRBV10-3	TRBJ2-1	TGTGCCATCAGTGCTTCGGGCCTACAGGGGATCAATGAGCAGTTCTTC	CAISASGLQGINEQFF
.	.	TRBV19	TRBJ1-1	TGTGCCAGTAGTTCCCTCATAGGGGGCACTGAAGCTTTCTTT	CASSSLIGGTEAFF
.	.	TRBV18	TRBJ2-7	TGTGCCAGCTCACCCCCGACGGGAGGGGGCCACGAGCAGTACTTC	CASSPPTGGGHEQYF
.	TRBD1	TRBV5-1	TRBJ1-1	TGCGCCAGCAGCTCCGGGACAGGGGGCGCGAACACTGAAGCTTTCTTT	CASSSGTGGANTEAFF
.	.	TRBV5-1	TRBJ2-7	TGCGCCAGCAGCCCGGGGGCCTACGAGCAGTACTTC	CASSPGAYEQYF
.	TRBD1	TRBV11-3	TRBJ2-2	TGTGCCAGCAGCTTAAACTACGCCGGGACAGTTAACACCGGGGAGCTGTTTTTT	CASSLNYAGTVNTGELFF
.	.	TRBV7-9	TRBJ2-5	TGTGCCAGCAGCTTAATGGAAATAGGCGGAATGGAGACCCAGTACTTC	CASSLMEIGGMETQYF
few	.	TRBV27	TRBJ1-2	TGTGCCAGCGGGGGGAACTATGGCTACACCTTC	CASGGNYGYTF
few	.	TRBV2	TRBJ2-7	TGTGCCAGCAGCTCTCAGCGGAACGAGCAGTACTTC	CASSSQRNEQYF
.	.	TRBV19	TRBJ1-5	TGTGCCAGTAGTATCCGGCAGGGAAATCAGCCCCAGCATTTT	CASSIRQGNQPQHF
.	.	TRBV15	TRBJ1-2	TGTGCCACCAGCAGAGATCAGCTGGGGGGGACGAATGGCTACACCTTC	CATSRDQLGGTNGYTF
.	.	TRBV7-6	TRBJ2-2	TGTGCCAGCAGCTCCCTAGGCGGGGTCACCGGGGAGCTGTTTTTT	CASSSLGGVTGELFF
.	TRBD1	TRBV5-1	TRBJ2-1	TGCGCCAGCAGCGGGACAGGGGGCCACAATGAGCAGTTCTTC	CASSGTGGHNEQFF
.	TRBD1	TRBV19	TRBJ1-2	TGTGCCAGTGTCTCGGACAGGGAATTTGGTGGCTACACCTTC	CASVSDREFGGYTF
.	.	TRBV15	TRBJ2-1	TGTGCCACCAGCGGCGAAGGGGCAGTGGGACTCCACAATGAGCAGTTCTTC	CATSGEGAVGLHNEQFF
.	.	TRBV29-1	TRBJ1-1	TGCAGCGTTGGCGAGAAGAACACTGAAGCTTTCTTT	CSVGEKNTEAFF
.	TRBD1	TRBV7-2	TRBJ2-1	TGTGCCAGCAACATACAGGGGACCGCCTACAATGAGCAGTTCTTC	CASNIQGTAYNEQFF
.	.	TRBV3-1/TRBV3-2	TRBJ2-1	TGTGCCAGCAGCCAGGGAGATTTTGAGCAGTTCTTC	CASSQGDFEQFF
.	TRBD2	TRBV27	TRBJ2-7	TGTGCCAGCAGTTCTCCGGGACTAGCGGACGAGCAGTACTTC	CASSSPGLADEQYF
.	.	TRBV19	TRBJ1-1	TGTGCCAGTAGGAGGGCGGAACACACTGAAGCTTTCTTT	CASRRAEHTEAFF